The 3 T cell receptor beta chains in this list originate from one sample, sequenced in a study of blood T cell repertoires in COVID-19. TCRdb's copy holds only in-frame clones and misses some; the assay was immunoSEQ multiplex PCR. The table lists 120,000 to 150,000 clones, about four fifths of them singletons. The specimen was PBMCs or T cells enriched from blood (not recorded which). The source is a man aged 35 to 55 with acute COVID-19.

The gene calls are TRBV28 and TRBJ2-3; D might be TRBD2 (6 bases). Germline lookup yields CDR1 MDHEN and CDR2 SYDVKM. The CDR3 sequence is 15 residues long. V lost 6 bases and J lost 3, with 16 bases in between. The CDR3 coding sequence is TGTGCCAGCAGCTCATCAAAGGGAGGTACAGATACGCAGTATTTT. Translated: CASSSSKGGTDTQYF.

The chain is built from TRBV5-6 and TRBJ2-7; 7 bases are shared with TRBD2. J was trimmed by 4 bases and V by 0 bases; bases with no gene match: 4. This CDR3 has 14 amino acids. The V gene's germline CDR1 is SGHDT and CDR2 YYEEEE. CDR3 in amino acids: CASSLVPGGYEQYF. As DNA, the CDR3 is TGTGCCAGCAGCTTGGTTCCGGGGGGATACGAGCAGTACTTC.

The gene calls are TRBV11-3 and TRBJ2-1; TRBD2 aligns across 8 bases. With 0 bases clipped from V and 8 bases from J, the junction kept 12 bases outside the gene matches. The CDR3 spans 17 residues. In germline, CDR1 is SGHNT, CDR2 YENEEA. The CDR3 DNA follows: TGTGCCAGCAGCTTAGATTTTGGGCTAGCGGGTCGCGATGAGCAGTTCTTC. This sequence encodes CASSLDFGLAGRDEQFF.